Listed below are T cell receptor beta chains from one sample, sequenced in a study of long-term antiretroviral therapy in people with HIV. Assay: immunoSEQ multiplex PCR; the TCRdb copy retains only in-frame clones and omits some. The table records about 22,000 clones, roughly 84% of them present only once. The specimen comprised unsorted PBMCs, sampled roughly 6.1 years after starting antiretroviral therapy. All receptors come from a man aged 25-45 years with HIV. CDR3s include the opening cysteine and the closing phenylalanine or tryptophan. Fields, in order: V gene, clone size, J gene, D gene, CDR3 protein, CDR3 DNA. A D gene is named only where the DNA matches it firmly. The size entry is marked missing in some rows and otherwise reads once, few, many or a size class.

V: TRBV18; size: -; J: TRBJ1-5; D: -; CDR3: CASSQGRTDDQPQHF; DNA: TGTGCCAGCTCTCAGGGTAGGACGGACGATCAGCCCCAGCATTTT
V: TRBV9; size: -; J: TRBJ2-1; D: TRBD1; CDR3: CASSRDSSYNEQFF; DNA: TGTGCCAGCAGCAGGGACAGCAGCTACAATGAGCAGTTCTTC
V: TRBV7-3; size: -; J: TRBJ2-3; D: TRBD1; CDR3: CASSKTGTTDTQYF; DNA: TGTGCCAGCAGCAAGACAGGGACCACAGATACGCAGTATTTT
V: TRBV4-3; size: -; J: TRBJ1-4; D: -; CDR3: CASSQDRREKLFF; DNA: TGCGCCAGCAGCCAAGATAGACGGGAAAAACTGTTTTTT
V: TRBV18; size: -; J: TRBJ2-7; D: -; CDR3: CASSDTYEQYF; DNA: TGTGCCAGCTCCGATACCTACGAGCAGTACTTC
V: TRBV13; size: -; J: TRBJ2-7; D: TRBD1; CDR3: CASSPRGQGHYEQYF; DNA: TGTGCCAGCAGCCCACGTGGACAGGGTCACTACGAGCAGTACTTC
V: TRBV4-2; size: few; J: TRBJ2-7; D: TRBD1; CDR3: CASSQSGQSYEQYF; DNA: TGTGCCAGCAGCCAATCGGGACAGTCCTACGAGCAGTACTTC
V: TRBV7-2; size: few; J: TRBJ2-7; D: -; CDR3: CASSQDSYQQYF; DNA: TGTGCCAGCAGCCAGGACAGCTATCAGCAGTACTTC
V: TRBV27; size: once; J: TRBJ1-2; D: -; CDR3: CASSLIGGRDGYGYTF; DNA: TGTGCCAGCAGTTTGATAGGTGGGAGAGACGGCTATGGCTACACCTTC
V: TRBV7-9; size: -; J: TRBJ2-5; D: -; CDR3: CASSLLGVQETQYF; DNA: TGTGCCAGCAGCTTACTGGGGGTCCAAGAGACCCAGTACTTC
V: TRBV2; size: -; J: TRBJ2-3; D: TRBD1; CDR3: CAGQGFLTDTQYF; DNA: TGTGCCGGACAGGGTTTTCTCACAGATACGCAGTATTTT
V: TRBV7-3; size: -; J: TRBJ2-3; D: -; CDR3: CASSLIPRGSDLWDTQYF; DNA: TGTGCCAGCAGCTTAATCCCTCGGGGCTCGGACCTGTGGGATACGCAGTATTTT
V: TRBV4-1; size: -; J: TRBJ1-3; D: -; CDR3: CASSQSEHSGNTIYF; DNA: TGCGCCAGCAGCCAGTCAGAACACTCTGGAAACACCATATATTTT
V: TRBV7-2; size: -; J: TRBJ2-1; D: TRBD2; CDR3: CASSLTSGEYNEQFF; DNA: TGTGCCAGCAGCTTGACTAGCGGGGAGTACAATGAGCAGTTCTTC
V: TRBV9; size: -; J: TRBJ1-6; D: -; CDR3: CASSLAYNSPLHF; DNA: TGTGCCAGCAGCCTCGCCTATAATTCACCCCTCCACTTT
V: TRBV7-2; size: -; J: TRBJ1-5; D: -; CDR3: CASSLGVNQPQHF; DNA: TGTGCCAGCAGCTTGGGAGTCAATCAGCCCCAGCATTTT
V: TRBV19; size: -; J: TRBJ2-1; D: -; CDR3: CASSIVRKNEQFF; DNA: TGTGCCAGTAGTATAGTCAGGAAGAATGAGCAGTTCTTC
V: TRBV6-1; size: -; J: TRBJ2-1; D: TRBD2; CDR3: CASSEDTGGPREQFF; DNA: TGTGCCAGCAGTGAAGACACGGGAGGGCCTCGGGAGCAGTTCTTC
V: TRBV13; size: -; J: TRBJ2-7; D: -; CDR3: CASSLYDRTGSREQYF; DNA: TGTGCCAGCAGCTTATATGACCGGACGGGGTCTAGGGAGCAGTACTTC
V: TRBV2; size: few; J: TRBJ1-2; D: TRBD1; CDR3: CASPVGTGGDYGYTF; DNA: TGTGCCAGCCCCGTGGGGACAGGGGGTGACTATGGCTACACCTTC
V: TRBV11-2; size: -; J: TRBJ2-7; D: TRBD1; CDR3: CASSRFGTGQGASRYF; DNA: TGTGCCAGCAGTAGGTTTGGGACGGGACAGGGGGCGTCACGGTACTTC
V: TRBV7-3; size: -; J: TRBJ2-5; D: -; CDR3: CASSFRQAETQYF; DNA: TGTGCCAGCAGCTTTAGACAGGCGGAGACCCAGTACTTC
V: TRBV11-1; size: -; J: TRBJ2-1; D: -; CDR3: CASSLTVYNEQFF; DNA: TGTGCCAGCAGCCTGACAGTTTACAATGAGCAGTTCTTC
V: TRBV4-2; size: -; J: TRBJ2-7; D: -; CDR3: CASSQRSGGSYEQYF; DNA: TGTGCCAGCAGCCAGCGCTCGGGCGGGTCCTACGAGCAGTACTTC
V: TRBV7-3; size: -; J: TRBJ2-7; D: -; CDR3: CASSPLGGYEQYF; DNA: TGTGCCAGCAGCCCCTTAGGTGGATACGAGCAGTACTTC
V: TRBV18; size: once; J: TRBJ1-5; D: -; CDR3: CASSLGRAGALLPQHF; DNA: TGTGCCAGCTCACTGGGCCGGGCGGGGGCCCTCCTACCCCAGCATTTT
V: TRBV7-8; size: -; J: TRBJ2-7; D: TRBD2; CDR3: CASSLIAGGIYEQYF; DNA: TGTGCCAGCAGCTTAATAGCGGGAGGGATCTACGAGCAGTACTTC
V: TRBV28; size: -; J: TRBJ2-2; D: -; CDR3: CALSNPNTGELFF; DNA: TGTGCCCTGAGCAACCCGAACACCGGGGAGCTGTTTTTT
V: TRBV7-2; size: -; J: TRBJ2-1; D: TRBD2; CDR3: CASRPGLAGGRNEQFF; DNA: TGTGCCAGCAGACCGGGACTAGCGGGAGGTCGAAATGAGCAGTTCTTC
V: TRBV5-4; size: -; J: TRBJ2-7; D: TRBD2; CDR3: CASSRGTSGSYEQYF; DNA: TGTGCCAGCAGCCGCGGGACTAGCGGATCCTACGAGCAGTACTTC
V: TRBV30; size: -; J: TRBJ2-1; D: TRBD1; CDR3: CASSGTGGPHEQFF; DNA: TGTGCCTCTTCCGGGACAGGGGGCCCGCATGAGCAGTTCTTC
V: TRBV7-6; size: once; J: TRBJ1-2; D: TRBD1; CDR3: CASSLAGQGERGYTF; DNA: TGTGCCAGCAGCTTGGCGGGACAGGGGGAAAGGGGCTACACCTTC
V: TRBV6-5; size: -; J: TRBJ2-3; D: -; CDR3: CASAQGALQYF; DNA: TGTGCCAGCGCCCAAGGGGCCCTACAGTATTTT
V: TRBV6-4; size: few; J: TRBJ1-1; D: -; CDR3: CANSFARSLPTTEAFF; DNA: TGTGCCAACTCTTTCGCCCGGTCCCTACCGACCACTGAAGCTTTCTTT
V: TRBV7-9; size: medium-sized; J: TRBJ2-2; D: -; CDR3: CASSNQGGAGELFF; DNA: TGTGCCAGCAGCAATCAGGGGGGAGCCGGGGAGCTGTTTTTT
V: TRBV10-3; size: -; J: TRBJ1-2; D: TRBD1; CDR3: CAITGGGYGYTF; DNA: TGTGCCATCACAGGGGGGGGCTATGGCTACACCTTC
V: TRBV11-2; size: -; J: TRBJ1-1; D: -; CDR3: CASSLDRGGTEAFF; DNA: TGTGCCAGCAGCTTAGATCGGGGGGGGACGGAAGCTTTCTTT
V: TRBV5-4; size: -; J: TRBJ1-6; D: -; CDR3: CASSFADSYNSPLHF; DNA: TGTGCCAGCAGCTTTGCGGACTCCTATAATTCACCCCTCCACTTT
V: TRBV10-3; size: -; J: TRBJ2-7; D: TRBD2; CDR3: CAIRKTSGSSYEQYF; DNA: TGTGCCATCAGAAAGACTAGCGGAAGCTCCTACGAGCAGTACTTC
V: TRBV27; size: once; J: TRBJ2-3; D: -; CDR3: CASRLDGHTDTQYF; DNA: TGTGCCAGCCGGCTAGACGGCCACACAGATACGCAGTATTTT
V: TRBV5-6; size: -; J: TRBJ1-5; D: -; CDR3: CASSTGLFSNQPQHF; DNA: TGTGCCAGCAGCACCGGATTGTTTAGCAATCAGCCCCAGCATTTT
V: TRBV5-1; size: few; J: TRBJ1-5; D: -; CDR3: CASSLGQDSNQPQHF; DNA: TGCGCCAGCAGCTTGGGGCAGGATTCCAATCAGCCCCAGCATTTT
V: TRBV11-3; size: -; J: TRBJ1-1; D: -; CDR3: CASSFSATNTEAFF; DNA: TGTGCCAGCAGCTTTTCAGCTACGAACACTGAAGCTTTCTTT
V: TRBV6-1; size: -; J: TRBJ2-2; D: TRBD1; CDR3: CASRPGQGDTGELFF; DNA: TGTGCCAGCAGACCGGGACAGGGGGACACCGGGGAGCTGTTTTTT
V: TRBV10-3; size: -; J: TRBJ1-1; D: TRBD1; CDR3: CAISSSPGTGLSTEAFF; DNA: TGTGCCATCAGTTCGAGTCCCGGGACAGGCTTAAGCACTGAAGCTTTCTTT
V: TRBV19; size: -; J: TRBJ2-1; D: -; CDR3: CASSILQGSYNEQFF; DNA: TGTGCCAGTAGTATACTACAGGGCTCCTACAATGAGCAGTTCTTC
V: TRBV4-3; size: -; J: TRBJ2-7; D: -; CDR3: CASSQDRGAGEQYF; DNA: TGCGCCAGCAGCCAAGATCGAGGGGCGGGCGAGCAGTACTTC
V: TRBV4-2; size: -; J: TRBJ2-5; D: -; CDR3: CASSQRGLETQYF; DNA: TGTGCCAGCAGCCAAAGGGGTTTGGAGACCCAGTACTTC
V: TRBV2; size: -; J: TRBJ1-6; D: TRBD1; CDR3: CASKGTAQNSPLHF; DNA: TGTGCCAGCAAAGGGACAGCACAGAATTCACCCCTCCACTTT
V: TRBV19; size: -; J: TRBJ2-3; D: -; CDR3: CASSMRAGRADTQYF; DNA: TGTGCCAGTAGTATGAGGGCTGGACGAGCGGATACGCAGTATTTT
V: TRBV7-9; size: -; J: TRBJ2-1; D: -; CDR3: CASSLATIGGPFNEQFF; DNA: TGTGCCAGCAGCTTAGCGACTATTGGGGGGCCATTCAATGAGCAGTTCTTC
V: TRBV4-2; size: -; J: TRBJ1-5; D: TRBD1; CDR3: CASSFRDRSTKPQHF; DNA: TGTGCCAGCAGCTTCCGGGACAGGTCGACTAAGCCCCAGCATTTT
V: TRBV7-9; size: few; J: TRBJ1-6; D: -; CDR3: CASSLALGPNSPLHF; DNA: TGTGCCAGCAGCTTAGCGTTAGGACCGAATTCACCCCTCCACTTT